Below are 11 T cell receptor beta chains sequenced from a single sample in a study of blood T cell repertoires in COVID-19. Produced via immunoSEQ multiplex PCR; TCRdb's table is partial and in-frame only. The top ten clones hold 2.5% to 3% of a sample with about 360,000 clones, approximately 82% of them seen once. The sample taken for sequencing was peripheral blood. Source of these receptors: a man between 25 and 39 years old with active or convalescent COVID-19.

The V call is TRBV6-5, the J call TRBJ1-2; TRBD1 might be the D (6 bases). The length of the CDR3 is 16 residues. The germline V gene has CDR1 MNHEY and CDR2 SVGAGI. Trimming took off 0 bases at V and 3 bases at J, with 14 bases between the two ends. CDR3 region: CASSYSRGWLDYGYTF. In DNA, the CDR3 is TGTGCCAGCAGTTACTCGAGGGGGTGGTTGGACTATGGCTACACCTTC.

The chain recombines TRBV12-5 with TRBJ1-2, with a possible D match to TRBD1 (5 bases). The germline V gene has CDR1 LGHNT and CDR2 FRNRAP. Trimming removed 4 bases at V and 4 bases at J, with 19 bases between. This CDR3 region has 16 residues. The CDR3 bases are TGTGCTAGTGGTTCGCAGGTCCAGGGTGGGGCCTATGGCTACACCTTC. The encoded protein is CASGSQVQGGAYGYTF.

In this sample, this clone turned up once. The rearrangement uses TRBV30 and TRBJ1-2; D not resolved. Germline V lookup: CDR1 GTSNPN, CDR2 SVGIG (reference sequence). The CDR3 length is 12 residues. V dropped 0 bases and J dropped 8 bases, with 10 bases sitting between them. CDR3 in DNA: TGTGCCTGGAGTGTAACATCGAGGGGCTACACCTTC. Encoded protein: CAWSVTSRGYTF.

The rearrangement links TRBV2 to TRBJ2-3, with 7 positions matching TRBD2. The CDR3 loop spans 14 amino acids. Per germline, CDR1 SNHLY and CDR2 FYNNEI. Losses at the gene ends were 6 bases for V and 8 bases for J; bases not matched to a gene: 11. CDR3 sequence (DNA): TGTGCCAGCAGCCCAGCGTCCTCGGGGGGTACGCAGTATTTT. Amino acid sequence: CASSPASSGGTQYF.

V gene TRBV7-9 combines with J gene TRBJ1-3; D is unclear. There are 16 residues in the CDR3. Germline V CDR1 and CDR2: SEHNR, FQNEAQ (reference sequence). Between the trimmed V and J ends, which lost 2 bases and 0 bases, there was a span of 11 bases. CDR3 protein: CASSLSGGGSGNTIYF. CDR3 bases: TGTGCCAGCAGCTTAAGTGGCGGAGGCTCTGGAAACACCATATATTTT.

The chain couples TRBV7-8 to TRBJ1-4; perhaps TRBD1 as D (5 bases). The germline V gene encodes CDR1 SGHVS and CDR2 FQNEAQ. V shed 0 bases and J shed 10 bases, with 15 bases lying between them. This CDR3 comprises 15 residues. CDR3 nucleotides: TGTGCCAGCAGCTTAGCGCGGGACCGAGCCGGAAAACTGTTTTTT. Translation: CASSLARDRAGKLFF.

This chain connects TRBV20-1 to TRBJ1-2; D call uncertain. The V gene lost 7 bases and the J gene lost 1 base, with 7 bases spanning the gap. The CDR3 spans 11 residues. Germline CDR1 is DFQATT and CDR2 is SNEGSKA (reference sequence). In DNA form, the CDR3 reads TGCAGTGTGCAGTTTAACTATGGCTACACCTTC. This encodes CSVQFNYGYTF.

The CDR3 region has the DNA TGTGCCAGCTCACCCTCCGGGACTAGCGGGAGGTACGAGCAGTACTTC. Residues: CASSPSGTSGRYEQYF. The chain has TRBV18 and TRBJ2-7; 15 bases are a match to TRBD2. CDR3 size: 16 residues. The trim removed 3 bases at V and 4 bases at J, leaving 4 bases unmatched. Germline CDR1 KGHSH, CDR2 LQKENI.

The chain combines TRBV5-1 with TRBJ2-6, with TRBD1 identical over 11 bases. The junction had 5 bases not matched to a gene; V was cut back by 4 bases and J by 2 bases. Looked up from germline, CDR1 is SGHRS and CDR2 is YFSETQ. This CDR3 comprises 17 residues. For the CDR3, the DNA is TGCGCCAGCAGCATCAGGACAGGGGGCACTGGGGCCAACGTCCTGACTTTC. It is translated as CASSIRTGGTGANVLTF.

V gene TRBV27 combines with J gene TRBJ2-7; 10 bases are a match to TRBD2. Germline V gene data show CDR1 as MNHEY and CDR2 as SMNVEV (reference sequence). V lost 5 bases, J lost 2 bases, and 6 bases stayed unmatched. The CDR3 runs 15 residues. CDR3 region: CASSTRLAGTYEQYF. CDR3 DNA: TGTGCCAGCAGTACCAGACTAGCGGGTACCTACGAGCAGTACTTC.

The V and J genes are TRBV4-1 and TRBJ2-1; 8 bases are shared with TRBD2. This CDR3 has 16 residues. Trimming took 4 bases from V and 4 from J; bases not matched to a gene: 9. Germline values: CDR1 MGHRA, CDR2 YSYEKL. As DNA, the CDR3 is TGCGCCAGCAGCCCGTTCCGGGGCGGGGGGTACAATGAGCAGTTCTTC. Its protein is CASSPFRGGGYNEQFF.